This passage covers 13 T cell receptor beta chains from one sample sequenced in a study of T cell repertoires in cytomegalovirus infection (dated by TCRdb to about 2019). In light of the paper, this sample's treatment or condition label describes: in vitro stimulation with specific CMV peptide epitopes to enrich CMV-specific T cells. Their cognate antigens are unknown. The reads were generated on an Illumina HiSeq 1500. TCRdb's own reprocessing of the public reads used fastp at Q25 and MiXCR and kept productive beta chains. Rows with a matching CDR3 protein are joined into one entry that keeps the most common DNA and genes. The sample profile shows roughly 920,000 distinct CDR3 sequences; roughly 31% of them were found once. The ten largest clones take up more than 13% of the sample. The source was cultured CD8+ T cells from PBMCs, collected from culture after CMV antigen stimulation. These receptor sequences come from a human donor in good health (CMV status not recorded). Some clones in this sample may be carry-over from other donors' samples.

The chain links TRBV7-3 to TRBJ2-1; 8 bases line up with TRBD1. The CDR3 totals 14 residues. Germline CDR1 is SGHTA and CDR2 is FQGTGA. The V gene end was trimmed by 3 bases and the J gene end by 8 bases; junction bases not matched to a gene: 6. The CDR3 protein is CASSFAGGSDEQFF. CDR3 sequence (DNA): TGTGCCAGCAGCTTCGCAGGGGGCTCGGATGAGCAGTTCTTC.

This clonotype appeared a few times. The chain couples TRBV27 to TRBJ1-4; D may be TRBD1 (6 bases). The CDR3 consists of 16 residues. V shed 1 base and J shed 8 bases, with 17 bases lying between them. In germline, CDR1 is MNHEY, CDR2 SMNVEV (reference sequence). DNA for the CDR3: TGTGCCAGCAGTTTATACGGCGCAGGGGAAGGAGAAAAACTGTTTTTT. It encodes CASSLYGAGEGEKLFF.

V usage is TRBV6-6 and J usage is TRBJ2-4; TRBD1 or TRBD2 may be the D gene (7 bases each). The V gene's germline CDR1 is MNHNY and CDR2 SVGAGI (reference sequence). The CDR3 totals 16 residues. Trimming removed 3 bases at V and 3 bases at J, with 15 bases between. CDR3 protein: CASSYLDREGKNIQYF. CDR3 coding DNA: TGTGCCAGCAGTTATCTCGACAGGGAGGGCAAAAACATTCAGTACTTC.

This clonotype was seen at least ten times. The rearrangement links TRBV7-8 to TRBJ2-5; perhaps TRBD1 as D (6 bases). The germline CDR1 and CDR2 sequences are SGHVS and FQNEAQ. The CDR3 extends over 15 amino acids. The ends were cut back, 5 bases at V and 1 base at J, with 14 bases in the middle. The CDR3 region has the DNA TGTGCCAGCAGCAGCCCCCAGGACAGCCAAGAGACCCAGTACTTC. It specifies CASSSPQDSQETQYF.

This clonotype came up a few times. The V call is TRBV9, the J call TRBJ1-2; D is unresolved. The CDR3 runs to 13 residues. The germline V gene has CDR1 SGDLS and CDR2 YYNGEE. V was cut by 4 bases and J by 5 bases, with 12 bases left in between. This CDR3 reads CASSLALRYGYTF. In nucleotides, the CDR3 is TGTGCCAGCAGCCTAGCCCTCAGGTATGGCTACACCTTC.

The rearrangement links TRBV13 to TRBJ1-1; weak D call: TRBD1 (5 bases). This CDR3 contains 13 residues. Germline values: CDR1 PRHDT, CDR2 FYEKMQ (reference sequence). Trimming stripped 6 bases from V and 6 bases from J, with 14 bases between. The CDR3 sequence is CASSQVGVPEAFF. DNA for the CDR3: TGTGCCAGCAGTCAAGTGGGGGTCCCTGAAGCTTTCTTT.

This clonotype was seen at least ten times. This chain connects TRBV7-2 to TRBJ1-5; D ambiguous. V was shortened by 6 bases and J by 9 bases, with 12 bases between the two germline ends. The CDR3 covers 12 residues. The germline gives CDR1 SGHTA, CDR2 FQGNSA. The DNA for the CDR3 is TGTGCCAGCAGACCGCAAGGGCCGCCCCAGCATTTT. Residues: CASRPQGPPQHF.

This clonotype occurred a few times. This chain links TRBV6-4 with TRBJ2-1; D remains unclear. Trimming pared 0 bases from V and 0 bases from J, leaving 9 bases between. Germline V gene sequence: CDR1 MRHNA, CDR2 SNTAGT. The CDR3 sequence is 16 residues long. The DNA for the CDR3 is TGTGCCAGCAGTGACTCGTTCTCCCGCTCCTACAATGAGCAGTTCTTC. This translates into CASSDSFSRSYNEQFF.

The V and J genes are TRBV28 and TRBJ1-6; D uncertain. The ends were cut back, 8 bases at V and 0 bases at J, with 11 bases in the middle. The germline V gene encodes CDR1 MDHEN and CDR2 SYDVKM. CDR3 length equals 15 residues. The CDR3 is CASGSRSSYNSPLHF. In nucleotides, the CDR3 is TGTGCCAGCGGGAGCAGGAGCTCCTATAATTCACCCCTCCACTTT.

The J gene is TRBJ2-7, the V gene TRBV12-3 or TRBV12-4, with 12 positions matching TRBD1. The trim removed 3 bases at V and 12 bases at J, leaving 3 bases unmatched. This CDR3 region has 12 residues. The CDR3: CASSLGQGALYF. The DNA for the CDR3 is TGTGCCAGCAGTTTGGGACAGGGGGCGTTGTACTTC.

The J gene is TRBJ2-1, the V gene TRBV20-1; TRBD1 aligns across 10 bases. CDR3 length equals 15 residues. Germline V gene sequence: CDR1 DFQATT, CDR2 SNEGSKA (reference sequence). V lost 4 bases and J lost 4; bases outside the gene matches: 7. CDR3 protein: CSATTSDRGYNEQFF. In nucleotides, the CDR3 is TGCAGTGCTACGACCTCGGACAGGGGGTACAATGAGCAGTTCTTC.

The sample holds a few counts of this clonotype. The gene calls are TRBV7-3 and TRBJ2-1, with 9 bases lining up with TRBD1. Germline trimming cut 5 bases from V and 2 bases from J; bases unmatched to any gene: 4. The CDR3 sequence is 15 residues long. Germline assignment: CDR1 SGHTA and CDR2 FQGTGA. As DNA, the CDR3 is TGTGCCAGCAGCAAAGGACAGGGGCCCTACAATGAGCAGTTCTTC. It translates to CASSKGQGPYNEQFF.

The chain joins TRBV7-2 to TRBJ1-1; D uncertain. The germline CDR1 and CDR2 sequences are SGHTA and FQGNSA. The CDR3 has 14 residues. V was cut by 2 bases and J by 7 bases, with 14 bases left in between. The CDR3 here is CASSLSAGALEAFF. Written as DNA, the CDR3 is TGTGCCAGCAGCTTATCGGCAGGAGCACTTGAAGCTTTCTTT. The variable domain in full, with the rest retrieved from reference TRBV7-2 and TRBJ1-1, is GAGVSQSPSNKVTEKGKDVELRCDPISGHTALYWYRQSLGQGLEFLIYFQGNSAPDKSGLPSDRFSAERTGGSVSTLTIQRTQQEDSAVYLCASSLSAGALEAFFGQGTRLTVV.